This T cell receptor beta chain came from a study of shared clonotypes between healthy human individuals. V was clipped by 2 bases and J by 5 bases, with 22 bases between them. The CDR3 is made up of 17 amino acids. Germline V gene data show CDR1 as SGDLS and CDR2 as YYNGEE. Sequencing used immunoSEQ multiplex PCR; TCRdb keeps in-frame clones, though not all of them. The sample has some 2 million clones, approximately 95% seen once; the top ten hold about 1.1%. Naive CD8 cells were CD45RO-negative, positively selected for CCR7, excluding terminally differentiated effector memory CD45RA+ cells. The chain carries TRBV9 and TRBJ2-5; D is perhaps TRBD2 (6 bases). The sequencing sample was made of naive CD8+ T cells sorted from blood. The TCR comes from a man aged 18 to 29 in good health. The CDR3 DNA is TGTGCCAGCAGCGTCCTCTCCGGGACGGCGGAGGGGGAGACCCAGTACTTC. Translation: CASSVLSGTAEGETQYF.